These T cell receptor beta chains were read from a single sample in a study of CD8 T cells in ankylosing spondylitis. TCRdb re-called the 5' RACE reads with MiXCR, one entry per CDR3 protein. The data contain roughly 250,000 distinct CDR3 sequences, roughly 8.6% of them singletons. Material: blood, either unsorted or a sorted T cell fraction (not recorded which). These receptors came from a male donor with ankylosing spondylitis or in good health (not recorded which). The CDR3 runs from the conserved cysteine through the conserved F or W. The D gene is left open where the match is weak. Some rows mark clone size as missing; the rest say once, few, many or name a class of expanded clone.

len,abundance,v_gene,j_gene,d_gene,CDR3nt,CDR3aa
12,few,TRBV12-3/TRBV12-4,TRBJ2-1,.,TGTGCCAGCAGTTTGAGGGGCGATGAGCAGTTCTTC,CASSLRGDEQFF
15,few,TRBV7-6,TRBJ2-1,.,TGTGCCAGCAGCTTATCGGGACTGGCCGCCAATGAGCAGTTCTTC,CASSLSGLAANEQFF
15,.,TRBV6-2/TRBV6-3,TRBJ1-2,.,TGTGCCAGCAGCCAGAGCACCGGCATCATCTATGGCTACACCTTC,CASSQSTGIIYGYTF
13,.,TRBV30,TRBJ2-5,.,TGTGCCTGGAGAAGGACGGGCGAAGAGACCCAGTACTTC,CAWRRTGEETQYF
15,many,TRBV12-3/TRBV12-4,TRBJ1-4,.,TGTGCCAGCAGTTTACTTAGGGACCGGAGTGAAAAACTGTTTTTT,CASSLLRDRSEKLFF
13,many,TRBV12-3/TRBV12-4,TRBJ2-5,.,TGTGCCAGCCTAATCAGGGGTCAAGAGACCCAGTACTTC,CASLIRGQETQYF
15,many,TRBV12-3/TRBV12-4,TRBJ2-1,.,TGTGCCAGCAGTTTAGGTCGGAAATCCTACAATGAGCAGTTCTTC,CASSLGRKSYNEQFF
14,many,TRBV28,TRBJ1-5,.,TGTGCCTCCCTCGGGTATGATAGCAATCAGCCCCAGCATTTT,CASLGYDSNQPQHF
11,many,TRBV29-1,TRBJ1-1,.,TGCAGCGTTGGGACGGGGGGCGAAGCTTTCTTT,CSVGTGGEAFF
13,many,TRBV14,TRBJ2-1,.,TGTGCCAGCAGCCAACTTGGGGCGCATGAGCAGTTCTTC,CASSQLGAHEQFF
15,many,TRBV19,TRBJ1-4,.,TGTGCCAGTAGTATAGATCAGACGGGTAATGAAAAACTGTTTTTT,CASSIDQTGNEKLFF
15,many,TRBV19,TRBJ2-5,TRBD2,TGTGCCAGTAGTATAGGGACTAGCGGACGAGAGACCCAGTACTTC,CASSIGTSGRETQYF
11,many,TRBV7-2,TRBJ2-7,.,TGTGCCAGCAGCTCAGCCTACGAGCAGTACTTC,CASSSAYEQYF
15,many,TRBV15,TRBJ2-1,.,TGTGCCACCAGCAGCCCCCGGGACTTGTACAATGAGCAGTTCTTC,CATSSPRDLYNEQFF
14,many,TRBV12-3/TRBV12-4,TRBJ1-3,.,TGTGCCAGCAGTTTTAAACAATCTGGAAACACCATATATTTT,CASSFKQSGNTIYF
15,many,TRBV7-8,TRBJ2-7,.,TGTGCCAGCACCGTGAATGCGGTTAACTCCTACGAGCAGTACTTC,CASTVNAVNSYEQYF
14,.,TRBV29-1,TRBJ1-1,.,TGCAGCGTCCCGGGGGACCTCGGGGACACTGAAGCTTTCTTT,CSVPGDLGDTEAFF
13,many,TRBV6-2/TRBV6-3,TRBJ2-4,.,TGTGCCAGCACGACCGGGCGGAGGGACATTCAGTACTTC,CASTTGRRDIQYF
18,many,TRBV5-1,TRBJ2-3,TRBD1,TGCGCCAGCAGCTCCCGGGACAGCTTCGACCCCGGCACAGATACGCAGTATTTT,CASSSRDSFDPGTDTQYF
16,many,TRBV5-1,TRBJ2-3,.,TGCGCCAGCACCTCCGGGTCAGGGACTTCCACAGATACGCAGTATTTT,CASTSGSGTSTDTQYF
14,.,TRBV5-1,TRBJ2-7,.,TGCGCCAGCAGCTTCCGGGACCCCAAGGACGAGCAGTACTTC,CASSFRDPKDEQYF